This entry lists 23 T cell receptor beta chains sequenced from one sample in a study of beta chain features in type 1 diabetes. Reverse transcribing all isolated RNA meant expressed TCRB transcripts were sequenced. Sequencing was performed with immunoSEQ multiplex PCR; in TCRdb, only in-frame clones are kept and a portion is missing. The sample records around 150,000 clones, approximately 8.1% being singletons. Sample: central memory CD4+ T cells from blood. Receptor source: a man aged 18 to 30 in good health.

This clone came up many times. The gene calls are TRBV7-9 and TRBJ2-2, with 7 bases that match TRBD1. V shed 5 bases and J 1 base; nucleotides not matched to a gene: 4. CDR3 length equals 15 residues. Germline CDR1 and CDR2: SEHNR and FQNEAQ (reference sequence). CDR3 protein: CASSPSGGNTGELFF. The CDR3 nucleotides read TGTGCCAGCAGCCCGTCAGGGGGGAACACCGGGGAGCTGTTTTTT.

This clone was detected only a few times. V usage is TRBV15 and J usage is TRBJ2-1; 8 positions match TRBD2. CDR1 and CDR2 from the germline V gene are LNHNV and YYDKDF (reference sequence). This CDR3 contains 16 residues. V lost 1 base to trimming and J lost 5 bases; unmatched junction nucleotides: 7. The CDR3 protein is CATSRVGGRTHNEQFF. DNA of the CDR3: TGTGCCACCAGCAGAGTGGGCGGGAGGACCCACAATGAGCAGTTCTTC.

There are many counts of this clone. J is TRBJ2-1 and V is TRBV5-1; 10 positions match TRBD2. V dropped 4 bases and J dropped 3; count of bases not matched to a gene: 4. The CDR3 sequence is 15 residues long. Per the germline V gene, CDR1 is SGHRS and CDR2 is YFSETQ. The CDR3 coding sequence is TGCGCCAGCAGCGGCGGGACTAGCGTCTACAATGAGCAGTTCTTC. This codes for CASSGGTSVYNEQFF.

The sample holds a few counts of this clone. This sequence joins TRBV1 and TRBJ2-7; the D call in the table, TRBD2, was not verified against the DNA. TRBV1 is a documented pseudogene. The CDR3 loop spans 13 amino acids. The CDR3 protein is CTSSGVASPEQYF. The CDR3 DNA follows: TGCACCAGCAGCGGGGTAGCGAGTCCCGAGCAGTACTTC.

The CDR3 protein is CASSLAGQGSDIQYF. The CDR3 coding sequence is TGTGCCAGCAGCTTAGCCGGACAGGGCTCGGACATTCAGTACTTC. The V and J genes are TRBV7-2 and TRBJ2-4; 8 bases align to TRBD1. Germline CDR1 SGHTA, CDR2 FQGNSA. CDR3 size: 15 residues. The trim removed 0 bases at V and 8 bases at J, leaving 6 bases unmatched.

V usage is TRBV4-2 and J usage is TRBJ2-1; 12 bases map to TRBD1. This CDR3 has 17 residues. Germline CDR1 is LGHNA and CDR2 is YNFKEQ. The junction had 9 bases not matched to a gene; V was cut back by 0 bases and J by 9 bases. DNA for the CDR3: TGTGCCAGCAGCCAAGATCAGGGGACAGGGGGCTATGTTGAGCAGTTCTTC. As protein: CASSQDQGTGGYVEQFF.

The chain links TRBV5-4 to TRBJ2-2; 8 bases agree with TRBD2. CDR1 SGHNT and CDR2 YYREEE come from the germline V gene (reference sequence). V lost 2 bases to trimming and J lost 6 bases; unmatched junction nucleotides: 6. This CDR3 is 15 amino acids long. CDR3 nucleotides: TGTGCCAGCAGCTTCGCGGGAGGCTCGGCCGGGGAGCTGTTTTTT. Translating gives CASSFAGGSAGELFF.

This chain joins TRBV7-9 and TRBJ2-7; D may be TRBD1 (6 bases). Germline V CDR1 and CDR2: SEHNR, FQNEAQ (reference sequence). V lost 4 bases, J lost 0 bases, and 13 bases lay in between. The CDR3 extends over 15 amino acids. CDR3 DNA: TGTGCCAGCAGCTCTAGACAGGTCCTCTCCTACGAGCAGTACTTC. Amino acids: CASSSRQVLSYEQYF.

This clone showed up just a few times. V gene TRBV7-2 combines with J gene TRBJ1-2; 7 nucleotides agree with TRBD1. CDR1 is SGHTA, CDR2 FQGNSA, per germline. Trimming removed 6 bases from V and 3 bases from J; junction bases left unmatched: 10. The CDR3 contains 15 residues. In nucleotides, the CDR3 is TGTGCCAGCAGACTCAATACGGGACAGCACTATGGCTACACCTTC. Translating gives CASRLNTGQHYGYTF.

The V call is TRBV2, the J call TRBJ2-7, with 7 bases aligning to TRBD1. In germline, CDR1 is SNHLY, CDR2 FYNNEI. The CDR3 has 16 residues. V shed 7 bases and J 3 bases; nucleotides not matched to a gene: 15. The CDR3 region is CASTSPGTDTLYEQYF. The CDR3 nucleotides are TGTGCCAGCACATCACCCGGGACAGATACACTCTACGAGCAGTACTTC.

This rearrangement joins TRBV28 to TRBJ2-7; D may be TRBD1 (6 bases). CDR1 and CDR2 from the germline V gene are MDHEN and SYDVKM. The V gene lost 5 bases and the J gene lost 8 bases, with 22 bases spanning the gap. The length of the CDR3 is 15 residues. The CDR3 DNA is TGTGCCAGCAGTCTCCCCCGGGGACAAGGTGTACAGCAGTACTTC. It encodes CASSLPRGQGVQQYF.

On this clone itself: One junction end disagrees with the germline gene, perhaps due to a read error. The V and J genes are TRBV9 and TRBJ2-3; 8 positions match TRBD1. There are 15 residues in the CDR3. Per the germline V gene, CDR1 is SGDLS and CDR2 is YYNGEE. In nucleotides, the CDR3 is TGTGCCAGCAACGTACAGGGGGTAGGAACAGATACGCAGTATTTT. It is translated as CASNVQGVGTDTQYF.

The table lists this clone with many counts. The rearrangement links TRBV18 to TRBJ2-1; no firm D call. V was pared by 2 bases and J by 4 bases, with 9 bases between. In germline, CDR1 is KGHSH, CDR2 LQKENI. The CDR3 spans 14 residues. In nucleotides, the CDR3 is TGTGCCAGCTCACCAGAACGGGTATACAATGAGCAGTTCTTC. It codes for CASSPERVYNEQFF.

This clone was detected a few times. This rearrangement joins TRBV6-5 to TRBJ2-1; 8 bases fit TRBD1. There are 14 residues in the CDR3. V gave up 5 bases and J gave up 4 bases; unmatched junction bases: 4. Germline CDR1 is MNHEY and CDR2 is SVGAGI. The CDR3 DNA follows: TGTGCCAGCAGTCGACAGGGGCCATACAATGAGCAGTTCTTC. It is translated as CASSRQGPYNEQFF.

This chain connects TRBV25-1 to TRBJ2-3; 7 nucleotides line up with TRBD2. The CDR3 runs to 14 residues. Germline V gives CDR1 MGHDK, CDR2 SYGVNS. With V trimmed by 5 bases and J by 6 bases, 8 bases remained unmatched. The CDR3 protein is CASSRLADWDTQYF. DNA for the CDR3: TGTGCCAGCAGTAGACTAGCCGACTGGGATACGCAGTATTTT. The variable domain in full, with the rest retrieved from reference TRBV25-1 and TRBJ2-3, is EADIYQTPRYLVIGTGKKITLECSQTMGHDKMYWYQQDPGMELHLIHYSYGVNSTEKGDLSSESTVSRIRTEHFPLTLESARPSHTSQYLCASSRLADWDTQYFGPGTRLTVL.

V is TRBV7-8 and J is TRBJ2-1; tentative D call: TRBD2 (6 bases). This CDR3 region has 14 residues. Deletions cut 2 bases from V and 10 bases from J, with 15 bases between. Germline loops: CDR1 SGHVS, CDR2 FQNEAQ. The DNA for the CDR3 is TGTGCCAGCAGCTTACGACGGGGGTCTGGAGAGCAGTTCTTC. Translated, it gives CASSLRRGSGEQFF. Based on the CDR3 plus reference TRBV7-8 and TRBJ2-1, the full variable domain is GAGVSQSPRYKVAKRGQDVALRCDPISGHVSLFWYQQALGQGPEFLTYFQNEAQLDKSGLPSDRFFAERPEGSVSTLKIQRTQQEDSAVYLCASSLRRGSGEQFFGPGTRLTVL.

The V and J genes are TRBV11-3 and TRBJ2-5; TRBD1 matches at 9 bases. The CDR3 extends over 15 amino acids. Germline V CDR1 and CDR2: SGHNT, YENEEA. The trim removed 5 bases at V and 5 bases at J, leaving 9 bases unmatched. CDR3 DNA: TGTGCCAGCAGCCACGCGGGACAGGGAGGGGAGACCCAGTACTTC. Translated: CASSHAGQGGETQYF.

This clone was counted between two and nine times. This sequence joins TRBV7-6 and TRBJ2-3; TRBD2 agrees at 12 bases. From germline, CDR1 is SGHVS and CDR2 FNYEAQ. The CDR3 consists of 18 residues. V dropped 2 bases and J dropped 6; count of bases not matched to a gene: 12. Here the CDR3 DNA reads TGTGCCAGCAGCTTACAACTAGCGGGAGGAGTTTTAGGGGATACGCAGTATTTT. It translates to CASSLQLAGGVLGDTQYF.

Only a few counts were recorded for this clone. Here the CDR3 reads CASSYLDGRQETQYF. The CDR3 coding sequence is TGTGCCAGCAGTTACCTAGACGGCCGCCAAGAGACCCAGTACTTC. The rearrangement links TRBV6-6 to TRBJ2-5, with D unclear. Per the germline V gene, CDR1 is MNHNY and CDR2 is SVGAGI (reference sequence). The CDR3 has 15 residues. V lost 2 bases and J lost 1, with 11 bases in between.

In this sample, this clone turned up many times. The chain couples TRBV5-4 to TRBJ2-7, with 7 nucleotides matching TRBD1. V lost 5 bases to trimming and J lost 4 bases; unmatched junction nucleotides: 3. The germline gives CDR1 SGHNT, CDR2 YYREEE (reference sequence). The CDR3 is made up of 12 amino acids. The CDR3 DNA reads TGTGCCAGCAGTCGACAGGGATACGAGCAGTACTTC. Residues: CASSRQGYEQYF.

This clone has a handful of counts. The chain employs TRBV6-6 and TRBJ1-2; D not resolved. The CDR3 loop spans 14 amino acids. V shed 2 bases and J shed 7 bases, with 14 bases lying between them. Germline assignment: CDR1 MNHNY and CDR2 SVGAGI (reference sequence). The CDR3 nucleotides are TGTGCCAGCAGTTACCGGGAAGGGAATGGTGGCTACACCTTC. It is translated as CASSYREGNGGYTF.

The table lists this clone with many counts. Here the CDR3 reads CASYRTGLGGELFF. The CDR3 DNA sequence: TGTGCCAGTTACCGGACAGGGTTGGGCGGGGAGCTGTTTTTT. V gene TRBV19 combines with J gene TRBJ2-2, with 8 bases identical to TRBD1. V trimming: 8 bases; J trimming: 7 bases; junction bases outside the gene matches: 9. The CDR3 is 14 amino acids. CDR1 and CDR2 from the germline V gene are LNHDA and SQIVND (reference sequence).

The chain links TRBV2 to TRBJ2-1; tentatively, D is TRBD1 (6 bases). Trimming removed 4 bases at V and 2 bases at J, with 12 bases between. Germline V gives CDR1 SNHLY, CDR2 FYNNEI. This CDR3 has 15 residues. Written as DNA, the CDR3 is TGTGCCAGCAGTGTTCAGGGGCTTACCTACAATGAGCAGTTCTTC. Translation: CASSVQGLTYNEQFF.